The present T cell receptor beta chain was sequenced within a study of OX40 agonist ivuxolimab in advanced cancers. Libraries were prepared by immunoSEQ multiplex PCR; TCRdb keeps only in-frame clonotypes and omits some of them. The table includes 85,000 to 95,000 clones, roughly 90% detected once. Study results and caveats: The mean number of expanded clones was higher in CD8+ T cells than in CD4+.

The CDR3 consists of 13 residues. The germline V and J ends were trimmed by 7 bases and 4 bases, with 12 bases remaining between them. CDR1 is LNHDA, CDR2 SQIVND, per germline (reference sequence). Of note for this clone: No antigen is known for it.

This TCR was recovered from an adult with an advanced solid tumor such as melanoma, head and neck, liver or kidney cancer. The chain couples TRBV19 to TRBJ2-3; weak D call: TRBD1 (5 bases). The sample consisted of CD4+ or CD8+ T cells sorted from blood, taken in a trial of the OX40 agonist ivuxolimab. In nucleotides, the CDR3 is TGTGCCAGTAACTCAGGGAAGGCAGATACGCAGTATTTT. The encoded protein is CASNSGKADTQYF.